This T cell receptor beta chain emerged from a study of blood T cell repertoires in COVID-19. TCRdb's table, derived via immunoSEQ multiplex PCR, lists solely in-frame clones and lacks some. The sample includes roughly 250,000 clones, less than 90% of them seen just once. Trimming took 9 bases from V and 0 from J, leaving 11 bases between them. The CDR3 has 13 residues. CDR1 is MNHEY and CDR2 is SMNVEV in the germline V gene (reference sequence). Allocation to cohorts depended on clinical history reported by the participants. The clonotype comes from a woman in her forties or fifties who had recovered from COVID-19. The V gene is TRBV27, the J gene TRBJ1-2; possible D gene TRBD1, 6 bases. The specimen sequenced was PBMCs or T cells enriched from blood (not recorded which). Written as DNA, the CDR3 is TGTGCCAGTTCGGACAGATCTAACTATGGCTACACCTTC. Translating gives CASSDRSNYGYTF.